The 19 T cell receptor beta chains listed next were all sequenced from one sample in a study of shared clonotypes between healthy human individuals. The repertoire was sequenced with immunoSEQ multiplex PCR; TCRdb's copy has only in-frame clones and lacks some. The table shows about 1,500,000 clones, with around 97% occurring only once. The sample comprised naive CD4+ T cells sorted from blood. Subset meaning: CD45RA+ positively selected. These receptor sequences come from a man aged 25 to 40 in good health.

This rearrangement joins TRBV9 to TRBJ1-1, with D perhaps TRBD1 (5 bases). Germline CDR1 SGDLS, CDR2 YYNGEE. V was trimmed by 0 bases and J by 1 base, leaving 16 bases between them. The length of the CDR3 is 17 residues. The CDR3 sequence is CASSVENRVGPNTEAFF. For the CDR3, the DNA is TGTGCCAGCAGCGTAGAGAATCGGGTGGGGCCGAACACTGAAGCTTTCTTT.

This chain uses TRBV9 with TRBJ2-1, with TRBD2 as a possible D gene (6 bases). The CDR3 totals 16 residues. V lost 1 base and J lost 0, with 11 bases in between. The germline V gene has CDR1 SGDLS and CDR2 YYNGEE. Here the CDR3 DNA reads TGTGCCAGCAGCGTACAGGGACTTAGCTCCTACAATGAGCAGTTCTTC. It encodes CASSVQGLSSYNEQFF. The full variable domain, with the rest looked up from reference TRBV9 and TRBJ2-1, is DSGVTQTPKHLITATGQRVTLRCSPRSGDLSVYWYQQSLDQGLQFLIQYYNGEERAKGNILERFSAQQFPDLHSELNLSSLELGDSALYFCASSVQGLSSYNEQFFGPGTRLTVL.

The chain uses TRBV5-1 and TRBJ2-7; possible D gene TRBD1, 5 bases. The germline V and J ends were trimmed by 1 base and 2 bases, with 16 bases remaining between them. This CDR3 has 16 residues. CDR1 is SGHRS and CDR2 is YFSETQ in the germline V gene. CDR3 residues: CASSLYQDTPPYEQYF. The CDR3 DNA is TGCGCCAGCAGCTTGTATCAGGACACTCCACCCTACGAGCAGTACTTC.

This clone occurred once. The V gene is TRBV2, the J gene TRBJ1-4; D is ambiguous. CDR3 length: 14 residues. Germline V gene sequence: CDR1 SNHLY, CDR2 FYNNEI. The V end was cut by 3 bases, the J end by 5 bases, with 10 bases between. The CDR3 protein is CASSESGWNEKLFF. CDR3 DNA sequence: TGTGCCAGCAGTGAGTCAGGCTGGAATGAAAAACTGTTTTTT.

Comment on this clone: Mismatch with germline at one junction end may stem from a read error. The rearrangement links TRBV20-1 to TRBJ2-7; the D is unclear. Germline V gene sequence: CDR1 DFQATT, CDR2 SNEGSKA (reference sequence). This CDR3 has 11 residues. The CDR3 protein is CSSRPRDEQYF. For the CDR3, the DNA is TGCAGTTCTAGACCAAGGGACGAGCAGTACTTC.

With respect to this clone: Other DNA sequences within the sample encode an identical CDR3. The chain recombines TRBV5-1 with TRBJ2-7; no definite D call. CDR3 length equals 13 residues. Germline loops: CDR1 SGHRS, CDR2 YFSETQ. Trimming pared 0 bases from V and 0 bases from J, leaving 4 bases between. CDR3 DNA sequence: TGCGCCAGCAGCTTGGACGGCTCCTACGAGCAGTACTTC. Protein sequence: CASSLDGSYEQYF.

CDR3 region: CASSPQSLEGNEQFF. The CDR3 coding sequence is TGTGCCAGCTCACCACAATCACTAGAGGGCAATGAGCAGTTCTTC. The V gene is TRBV18, the J gene TRBJ2-1, with D perhaps TRBD2 (5 bases). The CDR3 spans 15 residues. Germline V gene sequence: CDR1 KGHSH, CDR2 LQKENI. Trimming left V 1 base short and J 6 bases short, with 13 bases between.

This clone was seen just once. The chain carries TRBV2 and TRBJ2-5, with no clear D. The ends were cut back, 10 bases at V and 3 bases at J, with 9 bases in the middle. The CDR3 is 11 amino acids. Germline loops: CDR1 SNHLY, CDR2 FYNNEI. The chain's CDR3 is CANRAEETQYF. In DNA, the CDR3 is TGTGCCAACCGAGCCGAAGAGACCCAGTACTTC.

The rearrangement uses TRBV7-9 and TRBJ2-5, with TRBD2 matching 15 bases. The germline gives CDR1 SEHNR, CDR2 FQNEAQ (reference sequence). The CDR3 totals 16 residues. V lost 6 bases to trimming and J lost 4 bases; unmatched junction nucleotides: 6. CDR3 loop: CASRQGTSGRSETQYF. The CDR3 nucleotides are TGTGCCAGCAGGCAAGGGACTAGCGGGAGGTCAGAGACCCAGTACTTC.

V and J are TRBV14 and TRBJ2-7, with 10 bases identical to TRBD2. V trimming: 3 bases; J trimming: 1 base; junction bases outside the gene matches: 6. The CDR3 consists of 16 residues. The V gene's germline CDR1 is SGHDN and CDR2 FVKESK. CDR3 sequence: CASSQFGLAVSYEQYF. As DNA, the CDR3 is TGTGCCAGCAGCCAGTTCGGACTAGCGGTTTCCTACGAGCAGTACTTC.

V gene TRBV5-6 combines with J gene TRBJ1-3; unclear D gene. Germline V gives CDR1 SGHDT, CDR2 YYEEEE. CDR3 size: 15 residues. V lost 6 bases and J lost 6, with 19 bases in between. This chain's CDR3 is CASTTTGLSPNTIYF. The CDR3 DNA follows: TGTGCCAGCACTACCACGGGTCTGTCGCCAAACACCATATATTTT.

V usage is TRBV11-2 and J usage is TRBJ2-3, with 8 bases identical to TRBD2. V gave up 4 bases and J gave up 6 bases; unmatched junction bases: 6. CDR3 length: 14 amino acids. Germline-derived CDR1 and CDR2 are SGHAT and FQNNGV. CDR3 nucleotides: TGTGCCAGCAGCTCAAGCGGGAGTTCGGATACGCAGTATTTT. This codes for CASSSSGSSDTQYF.

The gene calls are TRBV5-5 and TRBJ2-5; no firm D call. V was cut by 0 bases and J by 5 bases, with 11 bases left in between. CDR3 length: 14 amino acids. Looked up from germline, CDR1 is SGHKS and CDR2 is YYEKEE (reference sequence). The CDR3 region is CASSLARQSETQYF. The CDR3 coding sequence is TGTGCCAGCAGCTTGGCCCGTCAGTCGGAGACCCAGTACTTC.

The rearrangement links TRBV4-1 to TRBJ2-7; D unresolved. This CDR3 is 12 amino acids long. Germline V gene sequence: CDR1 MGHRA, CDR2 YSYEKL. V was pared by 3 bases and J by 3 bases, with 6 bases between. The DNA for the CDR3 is TGCGCCAGCAGCCAGCTATTCTACGAGCAGTACTTC. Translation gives CASSQLFYEQYF.

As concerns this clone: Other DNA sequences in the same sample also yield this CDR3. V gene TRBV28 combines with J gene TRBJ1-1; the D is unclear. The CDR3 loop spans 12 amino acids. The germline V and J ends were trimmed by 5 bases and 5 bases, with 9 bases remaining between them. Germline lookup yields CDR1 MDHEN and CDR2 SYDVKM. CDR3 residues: CASSLRRTEAFF. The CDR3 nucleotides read TGTGCCAGCAGTCTCCGGAGGACTGAAGCTTTCTTT. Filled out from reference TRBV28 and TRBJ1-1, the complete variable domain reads DVKVTQSSRYLVKRTGEKVFLECVQDMDHENMFWYRQDPGLGLRLIYFSYDVKMKEKGDIPEGYSVSREKKERFSLILESASTNQTSMYLCASSLRRTEAFFGQGTRLTVV.

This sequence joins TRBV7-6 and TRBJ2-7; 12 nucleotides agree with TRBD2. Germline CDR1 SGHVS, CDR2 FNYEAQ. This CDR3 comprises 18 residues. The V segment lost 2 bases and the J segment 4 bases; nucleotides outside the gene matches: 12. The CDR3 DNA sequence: TGTGCCAGCAGCTTAAGTGGGGCTAGCGGGAGGGCCTCGTACGAGCAGTACTTC. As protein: CASSLSGASGRASYEQYF.

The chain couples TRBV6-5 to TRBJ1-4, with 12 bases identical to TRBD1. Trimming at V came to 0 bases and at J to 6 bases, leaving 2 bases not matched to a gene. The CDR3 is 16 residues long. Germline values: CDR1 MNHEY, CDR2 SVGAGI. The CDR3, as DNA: TGTGCCAGCAGTTACTCGGGACAGGGGGCGCATGAAAAACTGTTTTTT. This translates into CASSYSGQGAHEKLFF.

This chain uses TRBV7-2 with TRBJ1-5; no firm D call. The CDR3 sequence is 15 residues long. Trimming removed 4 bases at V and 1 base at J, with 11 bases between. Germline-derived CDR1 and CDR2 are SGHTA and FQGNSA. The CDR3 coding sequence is TGTGCCAGCAGCTCAAGCCATACCAGCAATCAGCCCCAGCATTTT. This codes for CASSSSHTSNQPQHF.

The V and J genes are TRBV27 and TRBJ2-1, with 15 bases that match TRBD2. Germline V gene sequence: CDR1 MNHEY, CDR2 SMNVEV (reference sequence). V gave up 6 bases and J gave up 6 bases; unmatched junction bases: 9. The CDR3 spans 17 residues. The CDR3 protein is CASRGTSGRPLPNEQFF. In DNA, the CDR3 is TGTGCCAGCAGGGGGACTAGCGGGAGGCCCCTCCCCAATGAGCAGTTCTTC.